A selection of T cell receptor beta chains follows, all from one sample in a study of CD8+ T cells in alopecia areata. Produced via immunoSEQ multiplex PCR; TCRdb's table is partial and in-frame only. This sample has 180,000 or so clones, with nearly 60% found just once. The specimen was CD4+ T cells sorted from blood, collected at week 24, from a patient treated with tofacitinib. The receptors derive from a human donor with alopecia areata. The CDR3 runs from the conserved cysteine through the conserved F or W. A D gene is named only where the DNA matches it firmly. Expanded clones get a size class; other rows say once, few or many, or leave the size out.

-	TRBD1	TRBJ1-2	TRBV7-2	CASSGQGRDGYTF	TGTGCCAGCAGCGGACAGGGCCGGGATGGCTACACCTTC
-	TRBD2	TRBJ2-7	TRBV6-5	CASSYSSGGLYEQYF	TGTGCCAGCAGTTACTCAAGCGGGGGGCTATACGAGCAGTACTTC
-	-	TRBJ1-2	TRBV5-6	CASSLGGPTENYGYTF	TGTGCCAGCAGCCTGGGTGGCCCAACGGAAAACTATGGCTACACCTTC
-	TRBD1	TRBJ2-5	TRBV9	CASSVHTTGGRETQYF	TGTGCCAGCAGCGTCCATACAACAGGGGGACGGGAGACCCAGTACTTC
-	TRBD1	TRBJ1-2	TRBV2	CASTKQGENYGYTF	TGTGCCAGCACTAAACAGGGGGAGAACTATGGCTACACCTTC
-	TRBD2	TRBJ2-5	TRBV5-1	CASIYSGGREETQYF	TGCGCCAGCATCTACAGCGGGGGGCGAGAAGAGACCCAGTACTTC
once	TRBD1	TRBJ1-2	TRBV6-1	CASRTGASGYGYTF	TGTGCCAGCAGGACAGGGGCATCAGGCTATGGCTACACCTTC
-	-	TRBJ2-3	TRBV6-5	CASSYSPSTDTQYF	TGTGCCAGCAGTTACTCCCCGAGCACAGATACGCAGTATTTT
few	-	TRBJ2-3	TRBV6-5	CASSYRGTQYF	TGTGCCAGCAGTTACCGGGGGACGCAGTATTTT
-	-	TRBJ2-3	TRBV5-1	CASSLLSGGTDTQYF	TGCGCCAGCAGCTTGTTATCGGGGGGCACAGATACGCAGTATTTT
-	TRBD1	TRBJ2-7	TRBV5-1	CASSGTGAYEQYF	TGCGCCAGCAGCGGTACAGGGGCGTACGAGCAGTACTTC
-	-	TRBJ2-2	TRBV5-1	CASSSTATNTGELFF	TGCGCCAGCAGCTCCACCGCGACGAACACCGGGGAGCTGTTTTTT
-	-	TRBJ2-1	TRBV4-1	CASSQGRQGWSEQFF	TGCGCCAGCAGCCAAGGTCGGCAGGGGTGGAGTGAGCAGTTCTTC
-	-	TRBJ2-3	TRBV6-1	CASSEVTDTQYF	TGTGCCAGCAGTGAAGTTACAGATACGCAGTATTTT
-	-	TRBJ1-5	TRBV25-1	CASSELRVGNQPQHF	TGTGCCAGCAGTGAATTGAGGGTGGGCAATCAGCCCCAGCATTTT
-	TRBD1	TRBJ2-7	TRBV30	CAWSRGQGSYEQYF	TGTGCCTGGAGCCGAGGACAGGGTTCCTACGAGCAGTACTTC
-	-	TRBJ1-1	TRBV7-9	CASSLEGGRVVSEAFF	TGTGCCAGCAGCTTAGAGGGGGGCAGGGTGGTCTCTGAAGCTTTCTTT
-	-	TRBJ2-6	TRBV7-6	CAGSLNDRANVLTF	TGTGCCGGCAGCTTAAATGACAGAGCCAACGTCCTGACTTTC
-	TRBD1	TRBJ2-3	TRBV30	CAVGHRGMVDTQYF	TGTGCCGTCGGGCACAGGGGAATGGTAGATACGCAGTATTTT
-	-	TRBJ1-3	TRBV20-1	CSARHGNTIYF	TGCAGTGCCAGACATGGAAACACCATATATTTT
-	-	TRBJ2-5	TRBV5-4	CASSPPREETQYF	TGTGCCAGCAGCCCCCCCAGGGAAGAGACCCAGTACTTC
few	-	TRBJ2-5	TRBV5-1	CASSLNREAQYF	TGCGCCAGCAGCCTGAATCGAGAGGCCCAGTACTTC
-	-	TRBJ2-5	TRBV9	CASSVGPGLAGASQYF	-
once	-	TRBJ1-2	TRBV7-9	CASSPGGGLGLSYTF	TGTGCCAGCAGCCCAGGTGGAGGGCTGGGTTTGAGCTACACCTTC
few	-	TRBJ1-1	TRBV29-1	CSVASLGGNTEAFF	TGCAGCGTTGCCTCACTCGGTGGGAACACTGAAGCTTTCTTT
-	-	TRBJ2-1	TRBV30	CAWRGGGDEQFF	TGTGCCTGGAGAGGGGGGGGCGATGAGCAGTTCTTC
few	-	TRBJ2-2	TRBV4-1	CASSDRTGSNTGELFF	TGCGCCAGCAGCGATAGAACAGGATCGAACACCGGGGAGCTGTTTTTT